The T cell receptor beta chain under discussion was sequenced for a study of metastatic and nonmetastatic thyroid tumors. Study background: Repertoires of blood and of tissue (tumor or nodule) from malignant and benign thyroid patients were compared. Broader study findings: Versus benign nodules, malignant thyroid tumors reportedly had significantly higher TCR beta diversity, in blood and tumor.

Original methodology: Construction of a distant-metastasis classifier for papillary thyroid cancer relied on CDR3 differences across clinicopathological groups. Via MiXCR, TCRdb re-called the PCR reads. In this record, the V and J calls reflect TCRdb's handling and not the investigators' own analysis. The sample comprises around 19,000 clones, 16% of which are singletons, and roughly 10% rests with the top ten. All patients reached thyroid surgery having received no treatment beforehand. There are many counts of this clone. Antigen specificity is unknown. This CDR3 has 15 amino acids. Per the germline V gene, CDR1 is SGHAT and CDR2 is FQNNGV. Germline trimming cut 5 bases from V and 9 bases from J; bases unmatched to any gene: 8.

Sequenced sample: tumor tissue. The receptor was derived from a female donor with papillary thyroid cancer or a benign thyroid nodule (not recorded which). Some clones in this sample may be carry-over from other donors' samples. This sequence joins TRBV11-2 and TRBJ1-6; 9 bases align to TRBD1. CDR3 protein: CASSLPTGGGSPLHF. CDR3 coding DNA: TGTGCCAGCAGCCTACCTACAGGGGGCGGTTCACCCCTCCACTTT.